This T cell receptor beta chain derives from a study of blood T cell repertoires in COVID-19. The CDR3 runs 16 residues. With 4 bases clipped from V and 4 bases from J, the junction kept 12 bases outside the gene matches. From germline, CDR1 is SGHNT and CDR2 YYREEE (reference sequence). TCRdb's copy holds only in-frame clones and misses some; the assay was immunoSEQ multiplex PCR. The table includes roughly 200,000 clones, approximately 85% detected once. This clone was found a few times. The chain uses TRBV5-4 and TRBJ1-2; 8 bases align to TRBD1. The specimen sequenced was peripheral blood. This receptor was identified in a human donor with active or convalescent COVID-19. The donor label of this sample is uncertain. This chain's CDR3 is CASSPWAGTGLYGYTF. The CDR3 nucleotides read TGTGCCAGCAGCCCCTGGGCGGGGACAGGCCTCTATGGCTACACCTTC.